Here is one T cell receptor beta chain with its context. This clone was observed a single time. The clone's antigen remains unknown. Nothing much larger sits one base from this clone, and base qualities are not available. With the immunoSEQ assay, which is a bias-controlled multiplex PCR relying on V- and J-specific primers, TCR beta CDR3 regions were amplified from genomic DNA. In a second PCR step, the CDR3 amplicons were tagged with a proprietary barcode plus Illumina adapter sequences. An Illumina MiSeq instrument was used to sequence the CDR3 libraries. On the study's bioinformatics: immunoSEQ Analyzer 3.0 was used for export and quality control, with R Bioconductor and Immunarch used for downstream analyses. Repertoire metrics were calculated using only productive rearrangements within the normalized downsampled data set. Pathologically expanded clonotypes were defined as those larger than 5 templates in the normalized cohort. The Inverse Simpson Index served as the measure of repertoire diversity. To capture all clonotypes, the CMV-specificity analyses were run on the non-normalized data set. TCRdb limited this immuneACCESS table to in-frame rearrangements with V and J called. A share of clones is missing; checked studies link under half to unresolved V genes, and the rest is unexplained. D and trimming were read from the DNA, whereas the V and J calls and clone size are those reported in that table. The sample data list 16,000 or so clones, and approximately 74% of these were observed just once. The leading ten clones occupy approximately 9.3% of the sample.

The germline V gene supplies CDR1 MNHEY and CDR2 SVGAGI. Trimming takes 7 bases from V and 5 bases from J, and the germline ends sit 17 bases apart. From its cysteine to its phenylalanine, the CDR3 spans 14 amino acids. The kept DNA is CDR3 alone, 42 bases in frame from the first base. The source of the sample is a study of T cell clonotyping in hematopoietic cell transplantation (dated by TCRdb to the early 2020s). In terms of the full investigation: A total of 135 blood samples were collected in the study from some 37 consecutive transplant recipients and their related donors. Patient recruitment ran from 2015 to early 2017, and follow-up continued until late 2020 or death.

What the work shows at the level of the full study, not this receptor alone: Recipient repertoires showed only a small fraction of overlap with donor repertoires, and over 97% appeared de novo at the given depth. After transplant, TCR diversity in recipients dropped, and pathologically expanded clonotypes climbed progressively between day 30 and day 180. Sample size was limited, and cells were not sorted, so CD4 and CD8 repertoire contributions could not be separated. Broader posttransplant TCR repertoire diversity was predicted by donor and pretransplant recipient Inverse Simpson Index values.

Related transplant donors provided blood samples for TCR beta sequencing. Using Nuclei Lysis Solution, genomic DNA was extracted from unfractionated peripheral blood mononuclear cells that were either fresh or cryopreserved. This sequence uses TRBV6-5 and TRBJ1-1; a tentative D call is TRBD1 (6 bases match). This clonotype was sampled from a woman aged 60-75 years in good health. Some clones in this sample may be carry-over from other donors' samples. Sequencing was carried out using peripheral blood mononuclear cells. The nucleotide sequence is given as TGTGCCAGCACCCGAAACAGGGTCGGAACTGAAGCTTTCTTT. Translation gives CASTRNRVGTEAFF.